A single sample gave rise to the 20 T cell receptor beta chains below, sequenced in a study of OX40 agonist ivuxolimab in advanced cancers. Repertoires were generated with immunoSEQ multiplex PCR, while TCRdb's copy carries only in-frame clones and drops some. Counted here are 50,000 to 70,000 clones, around 84% occurring once; the ten biggest clones make up around 2.9%. This material consisted of CD4+ or CD8+ T cells sorted from blood, taken in a trial of the OX40 agonist ivuxolimab. These receptors all come from an adult with an advanced solid tumor such as melanoma, head and neck, liver or kidney cancer.

This clone appeared a few times. V is TRBV28 and J is TRBJ1-6; no definite D call. The V gene's germline CDR1 is MDHEN and CDR2 SYDVKM. The CDR3 spans 11 residues. The ends were cut back, 7 bases at V and 8 bases at J, with 6 bases in the middle. CDR3 region: CASTSDSPLHF. The CDR3 DNA follows: TGTGCCAGCACCTCGGATTCACCCCTCCACTTT.

This sequence joins TRBV6-1 and TRBJ1-1, with D unresolved. Germline-derived CDR1 and CDR2 are MNHNS and SASEGT. This CDR3 spans 14 amino acids. V was pared by 5 bases and J by 1 base, with 11 bases between. Written as DNA, the CDR3 is TGTGCCAGCAGTCGGGCTTCAGGGAACACTGAAGCTTTCTTT. It encodes CASSRASGNTEAFF.

V and J are TRBV23-1 and TRBJ2-7, with 10 bases matching TRBD1. TRBV23-1 is designated an ORF whose function remains uncertain. V lost 2 bases, J lost 4 bases, and 8 bases stayed unmatched. The CDR3 runs to 16 residues. CDR3 amino acids: CASSQGRGQGLYEQYF. The CDR3, as DNA: TGCGCCAGCAGTCAAGGCCGGGGACAGGGGCTTTACGAGCAGTACTTC.

V usage is TRBV9 and J usage is TRBJ2-7; 9 bases match TRBD2. Germline CDR1 SGDLS, CDR2 YYNGEE. This CDR3 spans 16 amino acids. Unmatched junction bases numbered 6, after V lost 0 bases and J lost 2 bases. CDR3 region: CASSVEGSGSPYEQYF. CDR3 DNA: TGTGCCAGCAGCGTAGAAGGTAGCGGGAGTCCCTACGAGCAGTACTTC.

This sequence joins TRBV27 and TRBJ2-2; TRBD1 matches at 9 bases. J gave up 7 bases and V 6 bases, and 12 bases lay outside the gene matches. CDR3 length equals 16 residues. Germline loops: CDR1 MNHEY, CDR2 SMNVEV (reference sequence). The CDR3 DNA sequence: TGTGCCAGCAGATACTCCGGGACAGGGTCCATCGGGGAGCTGTTTTTT. This gives the protein CASRYSGTGSIGELFF.

J is TRBJ1-4 and V is TRBV30; D perhaps matches TRBD1 (5 bases). V was trimmed by 4 bases and J by 6 bases, leaving 18 bases between them. CDR1 and CDR2 (germline): GTSNPN, SVGIG (reference sequence). The CDR3 has 15 residues. CDR3 coding DNA: TGTGCCTGGACCCCCCTCGGGGGAAACGATGAAAAACTGTTTTTT. This translates into CAWTPLGGNDEKLFF.

The V gene is TRBV10-3, the J gene TRBJ1-1; D remains ambiguous. The ends were cut back, 2 bases at V and 0 bases at J, with 7 bases in the middle. Germline lookup yields CDR1 ENHRY and CDR2 SYGVKD. The CDR3 consists of 14 residues. CDR3 protein: CAISERQMNTEAFF. The DNA for the CDR3 is TGTGCCATCAGTGAGCGTCAAATGAACACTGAAGCTTTCTTT.

This rearrangement joins TRBV4-3 to TRBJ2-5, with D possibly being TRBD2 (6 bases). This CDR3 region has 14 residues. The germline V and J ends were trimmed by 0 bases and 5 bases, with 10 bases remaining between them. Germline CDR1 and CDR2: LGHNA and YSLEER. The CDR3 nucleotides are TGCGCCAGCAGCCAAGATGCTAGCGAGGAGACCCAGTACTTC. Encoded protein: CASSQDASEETQYF.

The genes are TRBV7-3 and TRBJ2-1; TRBD1 is a possible D gene (5 bases). Per the germline V gene, CDR1 is SGHTA and CDR2 is FQGTGA. The CDR3 runs 13 residues. V shed 2 bases and J shed 9 bases, with 11 bases lying between them. CDR3 sequence (DNA): TGTGCCAGCAGCTTAGGGGCAATCACTGAGCAGTTCTTC. This translates into CASSLGAITEQFF.

The V call is TRBV18, the J call TRBJ2-5; no firm D call. Trimming removed 4 bases at V and 5 bases at J, with 5 bases between. Germline V gene data show CDR1 as KGHSH and CDR2 as LQKENI. CDR3 length: 11 residues. The CDR3 protein is CASSQEETQYF. DNA of the CDR3: TGTGCCAGCTCACAGGAGGAGACCCAGTACTTC.

As DNA, the CDR3 is TGTGCCAGCAGTCCCTATACAGGGGCTGGCTACGAGCAGTACTTC. Translating gives CASSPYTGAGYEQYF. This chain connects TRBV6-1 to TRBJ2-7; 7 bases fit TRBD1. V lost 5 bases, J lost 3 bases, and 10 bases stayed unmatched. The CDR3 consists of 15 residues. Germline V gene lookup returns CDR1 MNHNS and CDR2 SASEGT.

The rearrangement links TRBV10-2 to TRBJ2-1; TRBD1 or TRBD2 may be the D gene (5 bases each). The CDR3 sequence is 12 residues long. The V gene's germline CDR1 is WSHSY and CDR2 SAAADI. V shed 8 bases and J shed 4 bases, with 9 bases lying between them. The CDR3 is CASGGGYNEQFF. The CDR3 DNA reads TGCGCCAGCGGGGGTGGTTACAATGAGCAGTTCTTC.

This clone was counted only a few times. The chain carries TRBV6-5 and TRBJ2-1; 10 nucleotides align to TRBD2. The CDR3 covers 15 residues. CDR1 and CDR2 from the germline V gene are MNHEY and SVGAGI. The ends lost 6 bases at V and 8 bases at J; junction bases unmatched: 10. The CDR3 DNA reads as TGTGCCAGCAGAAACAGCGGGGGGGCTTTAGATGAGCAGTTCTTC. This codes for CASRNSGGALDEQFF.

This clone has just one count. The CDR3 sequence: CSVHPPDTIQETQYF. The CDR3 nucleotides read TGCAGCGTCCACCCCCCGGACACCATTCAAGAGACCCAGTACTTC. The chain uses TRBV29-1 and TRBJ2-5; a weak D match, TRBD1 (5 bases). Trimming stripped 6 bases from V and 2 bases from J, with 19 bases between. This CDR3 spans 15 amino acids. Germline V CDR1 and CDR2: SQVTM, ANQGSEA.

The chain combines TRBV6-4 with TRBJ1-2; no firm D call. The germline CDR1 and CDR2 sequences are MRHNA and SNTAGT. Trimming took 4 bases from V and 7 from J, leaving 16 bases between them. The CDR3 runs to 14 residues. The CDR3 bases are TGTGCCAGCAGTGCGGACGGCCAGTCACCTGGCTACACCTTC. This translates into CASSADGQSPGYTF.

This chain links TRBV30 with TRBJ1-3, with D possibly TRBD1 on 6 matching bases. Trimming took off 2 bases at V and 1 base at J, with 6 bases between the two ends. This CDR3 contains 13 residues. The germline gives CDR1 GTSNPN, CDR2 SVGIG (reference sequence). The CDR3 here is CAWSRGSGNTIYF. The CDR3 DNA is TGTGCCTGGAGTAGGGGGTCTGGAAACACCATATATTTT.

The chain uses TRBV5-1 and TRBJ2-5; 9 nucleotides line up with TRBD2. The germline gives CDR1 SGHRS, CDR2 YFSETQ. The CDR3 is 13 amino acids. The ends lost 2 bases at V and 5 bases at J; junction bases unmatched: 1. CDR3 in DNA: TGCGCCAGCAGCTTACTAGCGGGTGAGACCCAGTACTTC. Amino acids: CASSLLAGETQYF.

J is TRBJ2-1 and V is TRBV4-2; TRBD2 matches at 7 bases. The V gene end was trimmed by 2 bases and the J gene end by 4 bases; junction bases not matched to a gene: 8. The CDR3 loop spans 16 amino acids. Germline CDR1 is LGHNA and CDR2 is YNFKEQ. The chain's CDR3 is CASSQTGGGAYNEQFF. CDR3 nucleotides: TGTGCCAGCAGCCAAACAGGCGGGGGAGCTTACAATGAGCAGTTCTTC.

V gene TRBV18 combines with J gene TRBJ2-7; no firm D call. This CDR3 region has 14 residues. Deletions cut 2 bases from V and 5 bases from J, with 13 bases between. CDR1 and CDR2 (germline): KGHSH, LQKENI. CDR3 sequence reads: CASSPAQPPDEQYF. CDR3 DNA sequence: TGTGCCAGCTCACCAGCGCAGCCGCCCGACGAGCAGTACTTC.

The chain combines TRBV2 with TRBJ2-4; no clear D. V lost 8 bases to trimming and J lost 0 bases, with 11 bases between them. The CDR3 consists of 14 residues. From germline, CDR1 is SNHLY and CDR2 FYNNEI. CDR3 protein: CASHTGLAKNIQYF. The CDR3 region has the DNA TGTGCCAGCCATACCGGGCTAGCCAAAAACATTCAGTACTTC.